The 6 T cell receptor beta chains presented below share a single source sample, sequenced in a study of cytomegalovirus exposure and HLA in healthy donors. The PCR was carried out with 60 Vbeta primers and 13 Jbeta primers. TCRdb's table, derived via immunoSEQ multiplex PCR, lists solely in-frame clones and lacks some. The table shows some 120,000 clones, with almost 85% occurring only once. The sample comprised PBMCs. These receptors all stem from a woman in her late teens or twenties in good health and CMV-seronegative.

The J gene is TRBJ1-2, the V gene TRBV6-5; D is ambiguous. The length of the CDR3 is 15 residues. V gave up 2 bases and J gave up 4 bases, with 14 bases separating them. Germline V gene sequence: CDR1 MNHEY, CDR2 SVGAGI. The CDR3 loop is CASSYTAAGGYGYTF. DNA for the CDR3: TGTGCCAGCAGTTACACGGCGGCAGGAGGCTATGGCTACACCTTC.

The V call is TRBV7-9, the J call TRBJ1-1; TRBD1 agrees at 7 bases. Germline V lookup: CDR1 SEHNR, CDR2 FQNEAQ (reference sequence). V dropped 3 bases and J dropped 6; count of bases not matched to a gene: 1. The CDR3 has 12 amino acids. In DNA form, the CDR3 reads TGTGCCAGCAGCTTTCAGGGGGCTGAAGCTTTCTTT. Translating gives CASSFQGAEAFF. Together with reference TRBV7-9 and TRBJ1-1, the CDR3 gives the full variable domain: DTGVSQNPRHKITKRGQNVTFRCDPISEHNRLYWYRQTLGQGPEFLTYFQNEAQLEKSRLLSDRFSAERPKGSFSTLEIQRTEQGDSAMYLCASSFQGAEAFFGQGTRLTVV.

The V gene is TRBV4-1, the J gene TRBJ1-1; D might be TRBD1 (5 bases). This CDR3 comprises 16 residues. The germline V gene has CDR1 MGHRA and CDR2 YSYEKL. Trimming took 3 bases from V and 4 from J, leaving 18 bases between them. In nucleotides, the CDR3 is TGCGCCAGCAGCCAGATACCCGGGACTCTCCCCACTGAAGCTTTCTTT. It codes for CASSQIPGTLPTEAFF.

The chain links TRBV2 to TRBJ1-5, with 7 bases matching TRBD1. The CDR3 length is 16 residues. V dropped 6 bases and J dropped 1; count of bases not matched to a gene: 9. CDR1 is SNHLY, CDR2 FYNNEI, per germline. CDR3 DNA: TGTGCCAGCAGAGACAGGGCTAGGACGAGCAATCAGCCCCAGCATTTT. Amino acid sequence: CASRDRARTSNQPQHF.

DNA for the CDR3: TGTGCCAGCAGCTCCGGGGGCGGGGGGATTAACTATGGCTACACCTTC. It encodes CASSSGGGGINYGYTF. The chain recombines TRBV7-8 with TRBJ1-2, with D possibly TRBD1 on 6 matching bases. CDR3 size: 16 residues. Germline V gives CDR1 SGHVS, CDR2 FQNEAQ. Trimming left V 4 bases short and J 1 base short, with 16 bases between.

This clone was counted a few times. The chain joins TRBV2 to TRBJ2-3; weak D call: TRBD1 (6 bases). CDR3 size: 14 residues. Germline-derived CDR1 and CDR2 are SNHLY and FYNNEI. V shed 9 bases and J shed 2 bases, with 15 bases lying between them. The CDR3 sequence: CASRGSVHTDTQYF. In DNA, the CDR3 is TGTGCCAGTAGGGGGTCAGTTCACACAGATACGCAGTATTTT.